This section outlines one T cell receptor beta chain sequence together with its context. The entry originates in a study of cytomegalovirus exposure and HLA in healthy donors. PCR used 60 Vbeta primers and 13 Jbeta primers. The repertoire was sequenced with immunoSEQ multiplex PCR; TCRdb's copy has only in-frame clones and lacks some. The sample lists approximately 91,000 clones, under 75% occurring once. The sequencing input was PBMCs. The sequence came from a female donor in good health and CMV-seronegative.

The CDR3 DNA reads TGTGCCACCTCCAAGACAGGGGTAAATCAGCCCCAGCATTTT. It yields the protein CATSKTGVNQPQHF. The rearrangement links TRBV7-8 to TRBJ1-5, with 8 bases identical to TRBD1. Trimming took 10 bases from V and 4 from J; bases not matched to a gene: 9. Per germline, CDR1 SGHVS and CDR2 FQNEAQ. This CDR3 has 14 residues.